This paragraph reports one T cell receptor beta chain. Its antigen remains unidentified. These data are taken from a study of cytomegalovirus exposure and HLA in healthy donors. Points from the study as a whole: Most TCR sequences proved rare, with some public TCRs found in many donors.

60 Vbeta and 13 Jbeta primers were used in PCR. Sequencing used immunoSEQ multiplex PCR; TCRdb keeps in-frame clones, though not all of them. The sample holds 150,000 to 200,000 clones, around 84% seen once. The trim removed 4 bases at V and 7 bases at J, leaving 9 bases unmatched. CDR3 length equals 14 residues. Germline CDR1 reads SGHVS; CDR2 reads FQNEAQ. The material sequenced was PBMCs. The clonotype comes from a man in his forties in good health and CMV-seropositive. The chain is built from TRBV7-8 and TRBJ2-7; 8 bases map to TRBD1. In DNA form, the CDR3 reads TGTGCCAGCAGCTCACAGGGGGGAGTGCAGGAGCAGTACTTC. It specifies CASSSQGGVQEQYF.